The 16 T cell receptor beta chains below all came from one sample that was sequenced in a study of T cells in Graves' hyperthyroidism and ophthalmopathy (dated by TCRdb to about 2019). Receptors were amplified or captured by multiplex PCR. The run used an Illumina HiSeq 2000. The TCR beta CDR3 regions were amplified from RNA transcripts. The first round of RT-PCR for the TCR CDR3 was performed with the HTBI primer set and the Qiagen OneStep RT-PCR kit. TCRdb itself trimmed the public reads at Q25 with fastp, ran MiXCR and retained productive beta chains. One record per CDR3 amino acid sequence lists the most common genes and DNA. This sample lists 700,000 or so distinct CDR3 sequences; about 17% were detected once. The ten largest clones add up to around 8.1% of the sample. Sequencing was done on a sample of blood. These TCRs come from a man between 18 and 35 years old with Graves' hyperthyroidism.

V usage is TRBV20-1 and J usage is TRBJ2-2, with a possible D match to TRBD2 (5 bases). With 5 bases removed from V and 3 bases from J, the gap between germline ends came to 10 bases. This CDR3 is 13 amino acids long. The germline V gene encodes CDR1 DFQATT and CDR2 SNEGSKA (reference sequence). The CDR3 here is CSAERIHTGELFF. In DNA form, the CDR3 reads TGCAGTGCTGAGCGGATCCACACCGGGGAGCTGTTTTTT.

This clonotype was counted many times. The rearrangement joins TRBV27 to TRBJ2-7; 11 bases fit TRBD2. Germline V gene data show CDR1 as MNHEY and CDR2 as SMNVEV (reference sequence). With 5 bases clipped from V and 5 bases from J, the junction kept 5 bases outside the gene matches. The CDR3 has 14 amino acids. CDR3 in amino acids: CASSILAGVHEQYF. The CDR3, as DNA: TGTGCCAGCAGTATACTAGCGGGAGTACACGAGCAGTACTTC.

The rearrangement joins TRBV12-3 or TRBV12-4 to TRBJ2-1; TRBD2 agrees at 12 bases. The CDR3 has 14 residues. The V gene end was trimmed by 6 bases and the J gene end by 9 bases; junction bases not matched to a gene: 6. The CDR3: CASSTSGRTVEQFF. CDR3 nucleotides: TGTGCCAGCAGCACTAGCGGGAGGACGGTTGAGCAGTTCTTC.

Many counts were recorded for this clonotype. The gene calls are TRBV2 and TRBJ2-3, with D perhaps matching TRBD1 or TRBD2 (6 bases each). Trimming removed 4 bases at V and 2 bases at J, with 28 bases between. Germline CDR1 reads SNHLY; CDR2 reads FYNNEI. The CDR3 totals 20 residues. In nucleotides, the CDR3 is TGTGCCAGCAGTGGGGCTCGGGGGCTGAATGTACAGAGGATCACAGATACGCAGTATTTT. This encodes CASSGARGLNVQRITDTQYF.

This clonotype was seen a few times. The J gene is TRBJ2-3, the V gene TRBV9; the D gene is possibly TRBD2 (5 bases). V shed 3 bases and J shed 6 bases, with 23 bases lying between them. CDR3 length equals 17 residues. From germline, CDR1 is SGDLS and CDR2 YYNGEE. The CDR3 DNA sequence: TGTGCCAGCAGCGGTGCCCCTCGTCTAGCTGAAGGGGATACGCAGTATTTT. This gives the protein CASSGAPRLAEGDTQYF.

This clonotype showed up just a few times. The chain's CDR3 is CSAGGGNNQPQHF. The CDR3 coding sequence is TGCAGTGCTGGGGGGGGAAACAATCAGCCCCAGCATTTT. The V call is TRBV20-1, the J call TRBJ1-5; D may be TRBD1 (5 bases). CDR3 length: 13 amino acids. The germline gives CDR1 DFQATT, CDR2 SNEGSKA (reference sequence). The germline V and J ends were trimmed by 5 bases and 3 bases, with 11 bases remaining between them.

The rearrangement uses TRBV24-1 and TRBJ2-2; possible D gene TRBD1, 5 bases. This CDR3 region has 16 residues. CDR1 is KGHDR, CDR2 SFDVKD, per germline. With 0 bases removed from V and 0 bases from J, the gap between germline ends came to 7 bases. Written as DNA, the CDR3 is TGTGCCACCAGTGATTTGCCAGGGCCGAACACCGGGGAGCTGTTTTTT. The encoded protein is CATSDLPGPNTGELFF.

About this clonotype itself: Likely a read error: the CDR3 ends without its conserved phenylalanine or tryptophan. The rearrangement links TRBV2 to TRBJ1-4; possibly TRBD1 for D (5 bases). The CDR3 is 16 residues long. Looked up from germline, CDR1 is SNHLY and CDR2 is FYNNEI. V was pared by 6 bases and J by 7 bases, with 21 bases between. CDR3 loop: CASSLDGGAYGEKLFS. The CDR3 DNA reads as TGTGCCAGCAGCCTGGACGGAGGGGCTTATGGTGAAAAACTGTTTTCT.

The chain couples TRBV20-1 to TRBJ2-7; TRBD1 agrees at 8 bases. From germline, CDR1 is DFQATT and CDR2 SNEGSKA (reference sequence). The CDR3 sequence is 13 residues long. J lost 4 bases, V lost 6 bases, and 8 bases had no gene match. The CDR3 DNA is TGCAGTGCCGACGGACAGGGTGAATACGAGCAGTACTTC. This codes for CSADGQGEYEQYF.

This clonotype showed up just a few times. The chain recombines TRBV20-1 with TRBJ2-1, with 10 bases lining up with TRBD2. Germline V gives CDR1 DFQATT, CDR2 SNEGSKA (reference sequence). Trimming cost V 0 bases and J 4 bases; bases outside gene matches: 6. The CDR3 covers 16 residues. The CDR3 sequence: CSARDPASGRYNEQFF. The DNA for the CDR3 is TGCAGTGCTAGAGATCCTGCTAGCGGGAGATACAATGAGCAGTTCTTC.

This clonotype was seen ten or more times. In DNA, the CDR3 is TGTGCCAGCAGCTTAGATGGACTTATTTTAACTGAAGCTTTCTTT. Protein product: CASSLDGLILTEAFF. The J gene is TRBJ1-1, the V gene TRBV7-2; the D is unclear. Trimming took 1 base from V and 5 from J, leaving 14 bases between them. The CDR3 has 15 residues. Germline assignment: CDR1 SGHTA and CDR2 FQGNSA.

This clonotype was seen a few times. The rearrangement uses TRBV6-2 or TRBV6-3 and TRBJ2-7; 11 bases match TRBD2. The CDR3 has 15 residues. Germline lookup yields CDR1 MNHEY and CDR2 SVGEGT. The ends lost 2 bases at V and 6 bases at J; junction bases unmatched: 6. The CDR3 DNA reads as TGTGCCAGCAGTTACGCCACTAGCGGGAGTTCCGAGCAGTACTTC. Protein: CASSYATSGSSEQYF.

The CDR3 region is CASSSSRGDRRGSTDTQYF. CDR3 DNA: TGTGCCAGCAGCTCCTCTCGGGGGGATCGCCGGGGCAGCACAGATACGCAGTATTTT. The chain combines TRBV7-9 with TRBJ2-3, with 7 positions matching TRBD2. CDR1 is SEHNR and CDR2 is FQNEAQ in the germline V gene (reference sequence). J was trimmed by 0 bases and V by 4 bases; bases with no gene match: 16. This CDR3 comprises 19 residues.

In this sample, this clonotype turned up a few times. The chain carries TRBV29-1 and TRBJ1-2; TRBD1 is a possible D gene (6 bases). Germline V gene data show CDR1 as SQVTM and CDR2 as ANQGSEA. The CDR3 has 13 amino acids. V was clipped by 5 bases and J by 4 bases, with 14 bases between them. The CDR3 region is CSVSYRAPYGYTF. DNA of the CDR3: TGCAGCGTTTCATACAGGGCCCCCTATGGCTACACCTTC. Complete variable domain (other parts from reference TRBV29-1 and TRBJ1-2): SAVISQKPSRDICQRGTSLTIQCQVDSQVTMMFWYRQQPGQSLTLIATANQGSEATYESGFVIDKFPISRPNLTFSTLTVSNMSPEDSSIYLCSVSYRAPYGYTFGSGTRLTVV.

The table lists this clonotype with many counts. The CDR3 spells CSARGLAGKAYNEQFF. The DNA of the CDR3 is TGCAGTGCTAGAGGCTTAGCGGGAAAAGCCTACAATGAGCAGTTCTTC. The gene calls are TRBV20-1 and TRBJ2-1; 8 positions agree with TRBD2. V shed 1 base, J shed 2 bases, and the junction held 7 bases outside the gene matches. The CDR3 spans 16 residues. The germline CDR1 and CDR2 sequences are DFQATT and SNEGSKA (reference sequence).

This clonotype was recorded a few times. CDR3 in DNA: TGTGCCAGCAGCCAAGATTTTGTCCGCAGAAACATTCAGTACTTC. It specifies CASSQDFVRRNIQYF. The V and J genes are TRBV4-2 and TRBJ2-4; D gene uncertain. V dropped 0 bases and J dropped 6 bases, with 12 bases sitting between them. CDR3 length: 15 residues. The germline V gene has CDR1 LGHNA and CDR2 YNFKEQ.